This T cell receptor beta chain comes out of a study of T-cell reconstitution after alpha-beta-depleted transplantation in children. Germline loops: CDR1 SGHDN, CDR2 FVKESK. This CDR3 has 14 residues. The V gene lost 1 base and the J gene lost 1 base, with 6 bases spanning the gap. Unique molecular identifiers were used to barcode this TCRbeta library. Using its own MiXCR run on the PCR reads, TCRdb lists one record per CDR3 protein. The sample lists around 300,000 distinct CDR3 sequences, 10% occurring once. This clonotype showed up many times. Sequenced material: PBMCs, taken before TCRalphabeta/CD19-depleted stem cell transplant. V usage is TRBV14 and J usage is TRBJ2-3; D uncertain. The receptor was derived from a boy under two years old with acute myeloid leukemia, due to receive a stem cell transplant. CDR3 sequence (DNA): TGTGCCAGCAGCCAAGTTGGGGGCACAGATACGCAGTATTTT. Protein sequence: CASSQVGGTDTQYF.